Reported below is one TCR beta chain. Its antigen is undetermined. The sample comes from a study of shared clonotypes between healthy human individuals. Whole-study context: There were three CD4 naive, three CD4 memory, two CD8 naive and one CD8 memory plates per donor.

Study-wide points: All-four-donor shared clonotypes had higher generation probabilities than non-shared clonotypes did. In the sorted subsets, rarefaction showed sequencing was incomplete despite large depth. Naive subsets typically showed greater estimated richness than memory subsets.

TCRdb's table, derived via immunoSEQ multiplex PCR, lists solely in-frame clones and lacks some. The data contain 950,000 to 1,200,000 clones, roughly 80% of them singletons. CDR1 is SGDLS and CDR2 is YYNGEE in the germline V gene. The CDR3 length is 17 residues. V lost 3 bases, J lost 4 bases, and 22 bases lay in between. This sequence originates from a man younger than 35 in good health. Some clones in this sample may be carry-over from other donors' samples. The chain recombines TRBV9 with TRBJ1-2; D is perhaps TRBD1 (6 bases). The sample taken for sequencing was memory CD4+ T cells from PBMCs. The subset was: CD45RA-negative fraction. The CDR3 loop is CASSGRATGRTVYGYTF. For the CDR3, the DNA is TGTGCCAGCAGCGGACGGGCTACAGGGAGGACTGTCTATGGCTACACCTTC.